This TCR beta chain was sequenced for a study of human T cells and chemical hapten exposure. TCRdb redid the calling of the RACE reads with MiXCR, one entry per CDR3 protein. The repertoire holds about 130,000 distinct CDR3 sequences, 8.5% to 9.5% seen once, with about 2% in the top ten. This CDR3 region has 15 residues. The germline V gene has CDR1 LGHNT and CDR2 FRNRAP. Time point indicated: healthy volunteer bleed at 2 weeks. RNA extraction used unfractionated whole blood as the source of total RNA. Points on this clonotype: This could be a read error, since a much larger clone is one nucleotide away.

The specimen sequenced was whole blood. The J gene is TRBJ2-1, the V gene TRBV12-5, with D possibly TRBD2 on 6 matching bases. The receptor was derived from a male donor in good health. Some clones in this sample may be carry-over from other donors' samples. CDR3 in DNA: TGTTCTAGTGGGACTTTTGGGGGCTCCTACAATGAGCAGTTCTTC. Its translation: CSSGTFGGSYNEQFF.